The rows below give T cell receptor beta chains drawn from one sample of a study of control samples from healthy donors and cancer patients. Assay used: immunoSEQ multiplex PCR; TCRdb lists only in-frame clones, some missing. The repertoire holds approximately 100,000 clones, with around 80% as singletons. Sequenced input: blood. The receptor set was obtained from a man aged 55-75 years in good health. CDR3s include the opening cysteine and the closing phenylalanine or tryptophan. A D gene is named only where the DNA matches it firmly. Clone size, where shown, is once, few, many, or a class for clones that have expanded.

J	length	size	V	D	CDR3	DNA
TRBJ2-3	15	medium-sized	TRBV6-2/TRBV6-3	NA	CASSYDYRVTDTQYF	TGTGCCAGCAGTTACGACTATCGAGTCACAGATACGCAGTATTTT
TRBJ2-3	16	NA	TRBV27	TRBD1	CASSRGQAPLTDTQYF	TGTGCCAGCAGCCGGGGACAGGCCCCCCTCACAGATACGCAGTATTTT
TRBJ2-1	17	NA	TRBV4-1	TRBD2	CASSQDGGGLAVNEQFF	TGCGCCAGCAGCCAAGATGGAGGGGGACTAGCGGTCAATGAGCAGTTCTTC
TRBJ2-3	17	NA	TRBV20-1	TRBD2	CSASRTSGGPGGDTQYF	TGCAGTGCTAGTCGGACTAGCGGGGGCCCGGGGGGAGATACGCAGTATTTT
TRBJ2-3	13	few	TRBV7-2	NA	CASSRIRVETQYF	TGTGCCAGCAGCCGGATTAGGGTAGAAACGCAGTATTTT
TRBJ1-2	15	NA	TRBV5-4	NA	CASSSGTGVTYGYTF	TGTGCCAGCAGCTCGGGGACGGGGGTGACCTATGGCTACACCTTC
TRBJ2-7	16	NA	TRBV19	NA	CASSVRQAKVSYEQYF	TGTGCCAGTAGTGTCCGACAGGCAAAGGTGTCCTACGAGCAGTACTTC
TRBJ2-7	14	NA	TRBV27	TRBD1	CASSHRDSILEQYF	TGTGCCAGCAGTCACCGGGACAGTATCCTCGAGCAGTACTTC
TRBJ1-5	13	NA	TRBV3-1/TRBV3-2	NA	CASSQDRLQPQHF	TGTGCCAGCAGCCAAGATCGCCTTCAGCCCCAGCATTTT
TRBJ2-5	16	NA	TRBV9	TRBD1	CASSALTGPLGETQYF	TGTGCCAGCAGCGCTTTGACAGGGCCTTTAGGAGAGACCCAGTACTTC
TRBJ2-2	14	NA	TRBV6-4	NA	CASMHRADTGELFF	TGTGCCAGCATGCACCGCGCTGACACCGGGGAGCTGTTTTTT
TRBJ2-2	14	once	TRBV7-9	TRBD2	CASSLTSRAGELFF	TGTGCCAGCAGCTTGACTAGCCGGGCCGGGGAGCTGTTTTTT
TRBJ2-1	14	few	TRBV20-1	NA	CSASMRGRFGEQFF	TGCAGTGCTAGTATGCGGGGGCGTTTTGGGGAGCAGTTCTTC
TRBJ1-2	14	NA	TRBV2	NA	CASRALGAGDGYTF	TGTGCCAGCCGGGCCCTCGGGGCAGGGGACGGCTACACCTTC
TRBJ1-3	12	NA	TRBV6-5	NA	CASNDAGNTIYF	TGTGCCAGCAACGACGCTGGAAACACCATATATTTT
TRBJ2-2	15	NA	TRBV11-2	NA	CASSLDATPGGELFF	TGTGCCAGCAGCTTAGATGCAACGCCGGGCGGGGAGCTGTTTTTT
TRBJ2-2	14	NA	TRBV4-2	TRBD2	CASSLGLVTGELFF	TGTGCCAGCAGCCTGGGACTAGTTACCGGGGAGCTGTTTTTT
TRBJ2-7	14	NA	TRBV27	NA	CASSQGSSSYEQYF	TGTGCCAGCAGTCAAGGGAGCAGCTCCTACGAGCAGTACTTC
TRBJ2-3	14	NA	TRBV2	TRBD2	CASSPLASRDTQYF	TGTGCCAGCAGCCCACTAGCGAGCCGGGATACGCAGTATTTT
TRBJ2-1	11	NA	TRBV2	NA	CASSDFNEQFF	TGTGCCAGCAGTGATTTCAATGAGCAGTTCTTC
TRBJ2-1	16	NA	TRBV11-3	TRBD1	CASSAGGTGSYNEQFF	TGTGCCAGCAGCGCGGGCGGGACAGGCTCCTACAATGAGCAGTTCTTC
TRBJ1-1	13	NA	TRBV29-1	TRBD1	CSADRGLNTEAFF	TGCAGCGCTGACAGGGGATTGAACACTGAAGCTTTCTTT
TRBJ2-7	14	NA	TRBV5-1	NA	CASSLAGHSYEQYF	TGCGCCAGCAGCTTGGCCGGGCACTCCTACGAGCAGTACTTC
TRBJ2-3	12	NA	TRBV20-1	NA	CSASGMWDTQYF	TGCAGTGCTAGTGGGATGTGGGATACGCAGTATTTT
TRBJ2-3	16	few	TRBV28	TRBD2	CASSLAGGLGMGTQYF	TGTGCCAGCAGCCTAGCGGGAGGTCTGGGGATGGGTACGCAGTATTTT
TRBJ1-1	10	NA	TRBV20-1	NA	CSALVTEAFF	TGCAGTGCTCTGGTCACTGAAGCTTTCTTT
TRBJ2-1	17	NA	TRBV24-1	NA	CATSDRSGTGAYNEQFF	TGTGCCACCAGTGATAGATCCGGGACGGGGGCCTACAATGAGCAGTTCTTC
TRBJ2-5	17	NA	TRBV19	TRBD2	CASSISMYTSGLETQYF	TGTGCCAGTAGTATCTCTATGTATACTAGCGGCCTAGAGACCCAGTACTTC
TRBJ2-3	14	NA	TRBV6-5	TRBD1	CAGTGTGWADTQYF	TGTGCCGGCACCGGGACAGGGTGGGCAGATACGCAGTATTTT
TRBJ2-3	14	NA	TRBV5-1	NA	CASSLGPAGDTQYF	TGCGCCAGCAGCTTGGGTCCAGCAGGCGATACGCAGTATTTT
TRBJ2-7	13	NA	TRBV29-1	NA	CSVSRDSTYEQYF	TGCAGCGTTTCCCGGGACTCCACCTACGAGCAGTACTTC
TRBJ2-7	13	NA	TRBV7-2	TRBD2	CASSLGLAGPKGF	TGTGCCAGCAGCTTAGGGCTAGCGGGCCCTAAGGGGTTC
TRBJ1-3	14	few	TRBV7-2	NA	CASSRGASGNTIYF	TGTGCCAGCAGCCGGGGGGCCTCTGGAAACACCATATATTTT
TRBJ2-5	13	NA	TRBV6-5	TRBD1	CASTTSGGETQYF	TGTGCCAGCACCACCTCAGGGGGAGAGACCCAGTACTTC
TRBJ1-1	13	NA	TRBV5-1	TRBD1	CASSRDRGAEAFF	TGCGCCAGCAGCCGGGACAGGGGAGCTGAAGCTTTCTTT
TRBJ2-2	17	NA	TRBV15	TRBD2	CATRLPGGTSRTGELFF	TGTGCCACCCGACTCCCCGGAGGGACTAGTCGGACCGGGGAGCTGTTTTTT
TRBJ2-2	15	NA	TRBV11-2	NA	CASSLATGGPGELFF	TGTGCCAGCAGCTTAGCTACAGGCGGCCCGGGGGAGCTGTTTTTT
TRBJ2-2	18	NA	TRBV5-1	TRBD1	CASSPGTGGSANTGELFF	TGCGCCAGCAGCCCCGGGACAGGGGGGAGCGCGAACACCGGGGAGCTGTTTTTT
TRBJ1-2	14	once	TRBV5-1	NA	CASSLRPGTDGYTF	TGCGCCAGCAGCTTGAGGCCGGGGACGGACGGCTACACCTTC
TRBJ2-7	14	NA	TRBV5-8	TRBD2	CASSLSSGSYEQYF	TGTGCCAGCAGCTTGTCTAGCGGGAGCTACGAGCAGTACTTC
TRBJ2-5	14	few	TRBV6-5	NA	CASSYSQGGETQYF	TGTGCCAGCAGTTACTCGCAGGGCGGGGAGACCCAGTACTTC
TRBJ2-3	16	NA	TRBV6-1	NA	CASSEATVYSTDTQYF	TGTGCCAGCAGTGAAGCGACAGTCTATAGCACAGATACGCAGTATTTT
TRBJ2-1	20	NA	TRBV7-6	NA	CASSFNAYLTSRRSYNEQFF	TGTGCCAGCAGCTTCAACGCTTACCTGACTTCGAGGAGGTCCTACAATGAGCAGTTCTTC
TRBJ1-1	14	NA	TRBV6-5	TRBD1	CASTDRDRRNEAFF	TGTGCCAGCACCGACAGGGACAGGCGAAATGAAGCTTTCTTT
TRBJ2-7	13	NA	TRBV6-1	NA	CASSEYLNDEQYF	TGTGCCAGCAGTGAATATCTGAACGACGAGCAGTACTTC
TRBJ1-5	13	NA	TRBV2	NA	CASRIRVNQPQHF	TGTGCCAGCAGAATTAGAGTGAATCAGCCCCAGCATTTT
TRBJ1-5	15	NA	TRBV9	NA	CASSVGADSNQPQHF	TGTGCCAGCAGCGTCGGGGCAGATAGCAATCAGCCCCAGCATTTT
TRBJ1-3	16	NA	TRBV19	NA	CASMGTEGNSGNTIYF	TGTGCCAGTATGGGGACGGAGGGCAACTCTGGAAACACCATATATTTT
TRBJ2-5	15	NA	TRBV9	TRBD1	CASSATGTGGETQYF	TGTGCCAGCAGCGCAACCGGGACAGGGGGGGAGACCCAGTACTTC
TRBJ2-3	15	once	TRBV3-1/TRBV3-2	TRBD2	CASSPDMGGGSTQYF	TGTGCCAGCAGCCCAGACATGGGGGGAGGGAGTACGCAGTATTTT
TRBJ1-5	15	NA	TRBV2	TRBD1	CASSEAGGLNQPQHF	TGTGCCAGCAGTGAAGCAGGGGGCCTCAATCAGCCCCAGCATTTT
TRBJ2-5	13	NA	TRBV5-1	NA	CASSLNGGGTQYF	TGCGCCAGCAGCCTGAACGGTGGAGGGACCCAGTACTTC
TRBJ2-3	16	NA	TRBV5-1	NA	CASSLVVAPISDTQYF	TGCGCCAGCAGCTTGGTCGTGGCCCCCATCTCAGATACGCAGTATTTT
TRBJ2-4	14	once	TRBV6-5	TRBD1	CASQGGSGKNIQYF	TGTGCCAGCCAAGGGGGCTCTGGCAAAAACATTCAGTACTTC